Shown below are 19 T cell receptor beta chains from a single sample sequenced in a study of OX40 agonist ivuxolimab in advanced cancers. The table came from immunoSEQ multiplex PCR; TCRdb's copy has only in-frame clones and leaves some out. There are around 64,000 clones in the sample; more than 80% occur only once, and about 2% lies in the top ten. The sample consisted of CD4+ or CD8+ T cells sorted from blood, taken in a trial of the OX40 agonist ivuxolimab. Receptors were obtained from an adult with an advanced solid tumor such as melanoma, head and neck, liver or kidney cancer.

As concerns this clone: Additional DNA sequences in this sample encode the identical CDR3. This chain joins TRBV6-1 and TRBJ2-7; D is uncertain. This CDR3 spans 12 amino acids. V was shortened by 9 bases and J by 2 bases, with 11 bases between the two germline ends. The V gene's germline CDR1 is MNHNS and CDR2 SASEGT. The DNA of the CDR3 is TGTGCCAGTTATCTGCTGCCCTACGAGCAGTACTTC. Protein: CASYLLPYEQYF.

The chain employs TRBV28 and TRBJ2-7; D gene ambiguous. CDR1 and CDR2 (germline): MDHEN, SYDVKM. This CDR3 spans 15 amino acids. The V gene lost 2 bases and the J gene lost 2 bases, with 13 bases spanning the gap. The CDR3 nucleotides read TGTGCCAGCAGTTTACATGATTCCGGAGCCTACGAGCAGTACTTC. It yields the protein CASSLHDSGAYEQYF. The full variable domain, completed using reference TRBV28 and TRBJ2-7, is DVKVTQSSRYLVKRTGEKVFLECVQDMDHENMFWYRQDPGLGLRLIYFSYDVKMKEKGDIPEGYSVSREKKERFSLILESASTNQTSMYLCASSLHDSGAYEQYFGPGTRLTVT.

V is TRBV29-1 and J is TRBJ1-6; unclear D gene. The germline V gene encodes CDR1 SQVTM and CDR2 ANQGSEA. V was shortened by 5 bases and J by 0 bases, with 26 bases between the two germline ends. This CDR3 comprises 20 residues. This CDR3 reads CSVSHPRLLSLSSYNSPLHF. The CDR3 DNA is TGCAGCGTTTCCCATCCCAGACTCCTTTCCCTGAGCTCCTATAATTCACCCCTCCACTTT.

The chain is built from TRBV7-2 and TRBJ1-6; TRBD1 is a possible D gene (6 bases). The CDR3 runs 17 residues. Trimming removed 5 bases at V and 5 bases at J, with 19 bases between. CDR1 and CDR2 (germline): SGHTA, FQGNSA. For the CDR3, the DNA is TGTGCCAGCAGCGCCGCCAGGACGGGGGCAAATAATTCACCCCTCCACTTT. Encoded protein: CASSAARTGANNSPLHF. Together with reference TRBV7-2 and TRBJ1-6, the CDR3 gives the full variable domain: GAGVSQSPSNKVTEKGKDVELRCDPISGHTALYWYRQSLGQGLEFLIYFQGNSAPDKSGLPSDRFSAERTGGSVSTLTIQRTQQEDSAVYLCASSAARTGANNSPLHFGNGTRLTVT.

The V and J genes are TRBV11-1 and TRBJ1-4; a weak D match, TRBD1 (6 bases). Trimming cost V 3 bases and J 5 bases, with 10 bases left between them. CDR1 and CDR2 (germline): SGHAT, FQDESV (reference sequence). This CDR3 has 14 residues. CDR3 sequence reads: CASSFGTQNEKLFF. DNA for the CDR3: TGTGCCAGCAGCTTTGGGACACAGAATGAAAAACTGTTTTTT.

This sequence joins TRBV19 and TRBJ1-4, with TRBD1 matching over 8 bases. J was trimmed by 6 bases and V by 6 bases; bases with no gene match: 12. CDR1 is LNHDA, CDR2 SQIVND, per germline (reference sequence). This CDR3 is 16 amino acids long. CDR3 sequence: CASSRPIQGGDEKLFF. The CDR3 DNA sequence: TGTGCCAGTAGCAGACCCATACAGGGGGGAGATGAAAAACTGTTTTTT.

This chain joins TRBV2 and TRBJ1-4; 8 bases are a match to TRBD1. J gave up 0 bases and V 8 bases, and 2 bases lay outside the gene matches. The CDR3 contains 14 residues. Germline V lookup: CDR1 SNHLY, CDR2 FYNNEI. The CDR3 loop reads CASRGQATNEKLFF. The DNA of the CDR3 is TGTGCCAGCCGGGGACAGGCAACTAATGAAAAACTGTTTTTT.

The chain recombines TRBV10-3 with TRBJ1-6, with 10 nucleotides matching TRBD1. J was trimmed by 10 bases and V by 4 bases; bases with no gene match: 4. The CDR3 totals 14 residues. Looked up from germline, CDR1 is ENHRY and CDR2 is SYGVKD. The DNA for the CDR3 is TGTGCCATCAGTGTAGGACAGGGGGGATCACCCCTCCACTTT. Its protein is CAISVGQGGSPLHF.

CDR3 DNA sequence: TGTGCCAGTAGTAAAGGGCGGATTGGGGATGAGCAGTTCTTC. It encodes CASSKGRIGDEQFF. The V gene is TRBV19, the J gene TRBJ2-1; D gene unclear. Per germline, CDR1 LNHDA and CDR2 SQIVND (reference sequence). V gave up 4 bases and J gave up 8 bases, with 15 bases separating them. CDR3 size: 14 residues.

The rearrangement links TRBV5-1 to TRBJ2-3; D uncertain. The CDR3 spans 14 residues. Germline values: CDR1 SGHRS, CDR2 YFSETQ. V was trimmed by 2 bases and J by 0 bases, leaving 7 bases between them. The CDR3 DNA follows: TGCGCCAGCAGCTTTTCCGAAAGCACAGATACGCAGTATTTT. It codes for CASSFSESTDTQYF.

V is TRBV6-6 and J is TRBJ2-1, with TRBD2 identical over 11 bases. Germline CDR1 reads MNHNY; CDR2 reads SVGAGI (reference sequence). The CDR3 is made up of 15 amino acids. With V trimmed by 5 bases and J by 2 bases, 2 bases remained unmatched. The CDR3 coding sequence is TGTGCCAGCAGTACTAGCGGGAGCACCTACAATGAGCAGTTCTTC. Translated: CASSTSGSTYNEQFF.

The chain recombines TRBV9 with TRBJ2-3; D call uncertain. The CDR3 is 10 residues long. The germline V gene encodes CDR1 SGDLS and CDR2 YYNGEE. The CDR3 DNA reads TGTGAGAGTGGCACAGATACGCAGTATTTT. It is translated as CESGTDTQYF.

CDR3 region: CASGLVLAGGTDTQYF. CDR3 bases: TGTGCTAGTGGTTTGGTACTAGCGGGGGGCACAGATACGCAGTATTTT. This chain connects TRBV12-5 to TRBJ2-3; TRBD2 aligns across 11 bases. The ends lost 0 bases at V and 1 base at J; junction bases unmatched: 0. The CDR3 loop spans 16 amino acids. Germline CDR1 is LGHNT and CDR2 is FRNRAP.

This chain joins TRBV13 and TRBJ2-7; weak D call: TRBD2 (5 bases). Trimming took off 5 bases at V and 7 bases at J, with 24 bases between the two ends. CDR1 and CDR2 from the germline V gene are PRHDT and FYEKMQ (reference sequence). CDR3 length: 16 amino acids. CDR3 loop: CASSPYGAGPPGEQYF. The CDR3 DNA reads TGTGCCAGCAGCCCCTATGGCGCGGGCCCTCCGGGAGAGCAGTACTTC.

The V call is TRBV2, the J call TRBJ2-1; TRBD2 aligns across 10 bases. Germline V gene lookup returns CDR1 SNHLY and CDR2 FYNNEI. V shed 7 bases, J shed 6 bases, and the junction held 12 bases outside the gene matches. The CDR3 has 16 residues. In DNA, the CDR3 is TGTGCCAGCACGACACTAGCGGGACTCTTAGTCAATGAGCAGTTCTTC. Amino acid sequence: CASTTLAGLLVNEQFF.

The V call is TRBV7-3, the J call TRBJ2-1; D perhaps matches TRBD2 (6 bases). Germline V gene data show CDR1 as SGHTA and CDR2 as FQGTGA. The ends were cut back, 5 bases at V and 1 base at J, with 15 bases in the middle. This CDR3 has 16 amino acids. This CDR3 reads CASSRSGPLSYNEQFF. The CDR3 DNA follows: TGTGCCAGCAGCAGAAGCGGGCCCTTATCCTACAATGAGCAGTTCTTC.

This rearrangement joins TRBV5-1 to TRBJ1-2; 12 nucleotides match TRBD1. The CDR3 is made up of 13 amino acids. CDR1 is SGHRS, CDR2 YFSETQ, per germline. V lost 2 bases to trimming and J lost 8 bases; unmatched junction nucleotides: 1. CDR3 residues: CASSLGTGGGYTF. DNA for the CDR3: TGCGCCAGCAGCTTAGGGACAGGGGGCGGCTACACCTTC.

The count of this clone is one. V is TRBV28 and J is TRBJ2-2, with D perhaps matching TRBD2 (6 bases). The V end lost 6 bases, the J end lost 6 bases, and 8 bases lay between the germline ends. The CDR3 is 12 amino acids. Germline V lookup: CDR1 MDHEN, CDR2 SYDVKM. DNA of the CDR3: TGTGCCAGCAGGCTAGCGTCCGGGGAGCTGTTTTTT. Amino acids: CASRLASGELFF.

J is TRBJ2-7 and V is TRBV18; 8 nucleotides match TRBD1. V trimming: 4 bases; J trimming: 2 bases; junction bases outside the gene matches: 10. The germline V gene encodes CDR1 KGHSH and CDR2 LQKENI. The length of the CDR3 is 16 residues. In DNA form, the CDR3 reads TGTGCCAGCTCACTGTATGACAGGGGAGTCCCCTACGAGCAGTACTTC. Amino acids: CASSLYDRGVPYEQYF.